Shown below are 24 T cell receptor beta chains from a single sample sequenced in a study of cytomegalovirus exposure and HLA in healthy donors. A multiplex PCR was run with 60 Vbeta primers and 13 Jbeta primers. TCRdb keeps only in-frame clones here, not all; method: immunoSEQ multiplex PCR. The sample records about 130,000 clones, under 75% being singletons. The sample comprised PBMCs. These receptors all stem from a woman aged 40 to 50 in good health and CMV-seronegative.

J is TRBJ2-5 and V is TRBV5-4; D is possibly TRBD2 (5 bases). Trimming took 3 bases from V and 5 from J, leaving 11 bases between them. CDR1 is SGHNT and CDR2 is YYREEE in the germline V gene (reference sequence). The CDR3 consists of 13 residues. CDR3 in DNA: TGTGCCAGCAGCTCAACGGGATTCGAGACCCAGTACTTC. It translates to CASSSTGFETQYF.

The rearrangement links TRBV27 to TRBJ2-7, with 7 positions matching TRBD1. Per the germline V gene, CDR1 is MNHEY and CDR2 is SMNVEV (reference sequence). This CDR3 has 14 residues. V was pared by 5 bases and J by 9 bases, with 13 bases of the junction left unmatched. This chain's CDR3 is CASSQGTDGVRQYF. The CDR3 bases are TGTGCCAGCAGTCAAGGGACAGACGGGGTCCGGCAGTACTTC.

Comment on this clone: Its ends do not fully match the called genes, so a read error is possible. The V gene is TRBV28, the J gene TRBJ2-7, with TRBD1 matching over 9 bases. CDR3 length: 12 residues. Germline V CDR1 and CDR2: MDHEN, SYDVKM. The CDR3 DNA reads TGTGCCAGCAGTTTTCATTGGACAGGGGAGGACTTC. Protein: CASSFHWTGEDF.

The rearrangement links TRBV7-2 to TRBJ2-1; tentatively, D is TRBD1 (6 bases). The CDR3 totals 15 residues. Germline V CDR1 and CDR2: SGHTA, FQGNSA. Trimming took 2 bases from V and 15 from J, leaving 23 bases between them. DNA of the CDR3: TGTGCCAGCAGCTTACTTATATTGGGGGCTAGTAAGTGGTTCTTC. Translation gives CASSLLILGASKWFF.

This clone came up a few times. The CDR3 loop reads CASNPGTGSVGQPQHF. The CDR3 coding sequence is TGTGCCAGCAACCCTGGGACAGGGTCGGTAGGTCAGCCCCAGCATTTT. The rearrangement joins TRBV27 to TRBJ1-5; 9 positions agree with TRBD1. CDR1 is MNHEY and CDR2 is SMNVEV in the germline V gene (reference sequence). The CDR3 totals 16 residues. V lost 7 bases, J lost 6 bases, and 13 bases stayed unmatched.

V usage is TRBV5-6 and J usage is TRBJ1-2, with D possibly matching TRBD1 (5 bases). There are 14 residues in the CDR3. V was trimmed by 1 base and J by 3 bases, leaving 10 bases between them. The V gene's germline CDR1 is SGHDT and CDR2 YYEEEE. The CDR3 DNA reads TGTGCCAGCAGCTTGCGTGGAGGGGACTATGGCTACACCTTC. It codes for CASSLRGGDYGYTF.

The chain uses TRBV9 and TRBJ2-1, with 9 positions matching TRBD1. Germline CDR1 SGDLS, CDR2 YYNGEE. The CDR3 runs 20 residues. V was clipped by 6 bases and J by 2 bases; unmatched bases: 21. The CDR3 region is CASIPNLGQGYSPAYNEQFF. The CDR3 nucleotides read TGTGCCAGCATACCAAACTTGGGACAGGGTTACTCTCCGGCCTACAATGAGCAGTTCTTC. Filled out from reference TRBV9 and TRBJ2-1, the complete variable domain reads DSGVTQTPKHLITATGQRVTLRCSPRSGDLSVYWYQQSLDQGLQFLIQYYNGEERAKGNILERFSAQQFPDLHSELNLSSLELGDSALYFCASIPNLGQGYSPAYNEQFFGPGTRLTVL.

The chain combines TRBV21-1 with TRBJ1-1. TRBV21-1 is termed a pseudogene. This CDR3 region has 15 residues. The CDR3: CASREGGGNNTEAFF. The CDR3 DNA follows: TGTGCCAGCAGGGAGGGAGGGGGGAACAACACTGAAGCTTTCTTT.

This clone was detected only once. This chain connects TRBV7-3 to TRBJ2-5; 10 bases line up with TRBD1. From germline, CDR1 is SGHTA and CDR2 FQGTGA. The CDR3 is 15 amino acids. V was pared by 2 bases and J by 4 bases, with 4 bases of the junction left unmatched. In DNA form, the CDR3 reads TGTGCCAGCAGCTTAGGGGGACAGGGGTCAGAGACCCAGTACTTC. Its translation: CASSLGGQGSETQYF. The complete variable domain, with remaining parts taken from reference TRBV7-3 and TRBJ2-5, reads GAGVSQTPSNKVTEKGKYVELRCDPISGHTALYWYRQSLGQGPEFLIYFQGTGAADDSGLPNDRFFAVRPEGSVSTLKIQRTERGDSAVYLCASSLGGQGSETQYFGPGTRLLVL.

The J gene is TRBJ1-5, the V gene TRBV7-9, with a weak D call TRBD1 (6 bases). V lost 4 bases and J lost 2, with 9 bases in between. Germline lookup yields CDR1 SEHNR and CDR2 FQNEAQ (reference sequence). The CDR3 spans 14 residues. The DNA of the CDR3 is TGTGCCAGCAGCTCACAGGGAGGCAATCAGCCCCAGCATTTT. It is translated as CASSSQGGNQPQHF.

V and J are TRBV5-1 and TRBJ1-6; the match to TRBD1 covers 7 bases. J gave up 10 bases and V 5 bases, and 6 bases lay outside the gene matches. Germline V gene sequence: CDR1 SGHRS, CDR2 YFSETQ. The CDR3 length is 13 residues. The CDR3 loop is CASRRQGLSPLHF. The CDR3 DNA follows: TGCGCCAGCAGACGACAGGGATTATCACCCCTCCACTTT.

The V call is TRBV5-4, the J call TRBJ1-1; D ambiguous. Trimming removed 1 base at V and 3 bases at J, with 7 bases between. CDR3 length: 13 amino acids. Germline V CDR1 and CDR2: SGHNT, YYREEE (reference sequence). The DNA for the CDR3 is TGTGCCAGCAGCTTGAAACAGTACACTGAAGCTTTCTTT. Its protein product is CASSLKQYTEAFF.

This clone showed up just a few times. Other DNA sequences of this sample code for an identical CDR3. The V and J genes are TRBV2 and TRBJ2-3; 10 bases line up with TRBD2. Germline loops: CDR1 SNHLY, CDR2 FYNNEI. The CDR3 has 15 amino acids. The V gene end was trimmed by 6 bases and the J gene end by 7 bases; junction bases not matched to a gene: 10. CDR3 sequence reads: CASRSRASGGHTQYF. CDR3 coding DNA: TGTGCCAGCAGGTCCAGGGCTAGCGGGGGACATACGCAGTATTTT.

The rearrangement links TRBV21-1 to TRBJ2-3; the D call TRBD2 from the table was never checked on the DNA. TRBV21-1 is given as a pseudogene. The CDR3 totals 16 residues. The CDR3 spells CASSKDAGQLTDTQYF. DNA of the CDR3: TGTGCCAGCAGCAAAGACGCGGGCCAACTCACAGATACGCAGTATTTT.

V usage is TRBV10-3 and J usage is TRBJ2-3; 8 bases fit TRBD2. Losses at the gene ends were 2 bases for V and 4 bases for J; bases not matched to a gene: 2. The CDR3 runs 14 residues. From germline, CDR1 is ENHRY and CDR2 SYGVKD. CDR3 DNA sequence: TGTGCCATCAGTGAGGGACTAGCAGCAGATACGCAGTATTTT. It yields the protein CAISEGLAADTQYF.

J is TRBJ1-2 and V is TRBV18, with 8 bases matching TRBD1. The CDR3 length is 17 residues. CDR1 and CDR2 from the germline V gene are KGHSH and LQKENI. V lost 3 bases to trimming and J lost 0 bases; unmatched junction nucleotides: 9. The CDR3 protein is CASSPIGQGGTNYGYTF. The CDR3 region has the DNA TGTGCCAGCTCACCGATCGGACAGGGTGGGACTAACTATGGCTACACCTTC.

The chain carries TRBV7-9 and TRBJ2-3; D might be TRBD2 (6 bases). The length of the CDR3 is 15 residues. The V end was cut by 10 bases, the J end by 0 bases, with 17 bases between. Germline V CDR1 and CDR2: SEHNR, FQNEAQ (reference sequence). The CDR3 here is CATHRGAYSTDTQYF. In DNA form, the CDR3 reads TGTGCCACCCATCGCGGGGCCTACAGCACAGATACGCAGTATTTT.

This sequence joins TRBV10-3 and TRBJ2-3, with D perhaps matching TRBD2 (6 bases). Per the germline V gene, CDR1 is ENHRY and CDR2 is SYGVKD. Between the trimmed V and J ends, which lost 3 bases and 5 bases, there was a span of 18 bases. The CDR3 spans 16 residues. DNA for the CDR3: TGTGCCATCAGTGAAGAGGCCGCGGGGATTGTAGATACGCAGTATTTT. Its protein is CAISEEAAGIVDTQYF.

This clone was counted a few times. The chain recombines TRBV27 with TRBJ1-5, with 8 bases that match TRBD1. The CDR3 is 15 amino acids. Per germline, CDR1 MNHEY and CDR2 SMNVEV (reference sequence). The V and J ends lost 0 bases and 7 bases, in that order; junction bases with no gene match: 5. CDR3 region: CASSLSGQGRQPQHF. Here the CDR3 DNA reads TGTGCCAGCAGTTTATCCGGACAGGGACGACAGCCCCAGCATTTT.

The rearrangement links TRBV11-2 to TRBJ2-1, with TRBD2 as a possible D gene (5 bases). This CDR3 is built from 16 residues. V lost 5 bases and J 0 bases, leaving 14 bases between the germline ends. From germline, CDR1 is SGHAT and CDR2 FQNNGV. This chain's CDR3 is CASSHGAAGSYNEQFF. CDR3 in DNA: TGTGCCAGCAGCCATGGTGCCGCGGGCTCCTACAATGAGCAGTTCTTC. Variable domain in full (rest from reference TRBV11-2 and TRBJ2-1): EAGVAQSPRYKIIEKRQSVAFWCNPISGHATLYWYQQILGQGPKLLIQFQNNGVVDDSQLPKDRFSAERLKGVDSTLKIQPAKLEDSAVYLCASSHGAAGSYNEQFFGPGTRLTVL.

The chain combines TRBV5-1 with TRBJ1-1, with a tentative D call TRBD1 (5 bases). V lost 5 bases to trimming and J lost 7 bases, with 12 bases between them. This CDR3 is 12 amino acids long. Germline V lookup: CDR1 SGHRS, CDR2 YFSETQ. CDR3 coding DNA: TGCGCCAGCAGTCCCCAGGGCAGTGAAGCTTTCTTT. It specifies CASSPQGSEAFF.

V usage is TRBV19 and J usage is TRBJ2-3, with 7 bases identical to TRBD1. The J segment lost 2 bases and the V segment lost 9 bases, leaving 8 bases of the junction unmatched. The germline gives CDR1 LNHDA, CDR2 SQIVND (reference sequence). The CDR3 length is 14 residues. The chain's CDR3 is CASKGQTSTDTQYF. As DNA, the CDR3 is TGTGCCAGCAAGGGACAGACATCCACAGATACGCAGTATTTT.

Here the CDR3 reads CASSQEAGYSPLHF. The CDR3 DNA reads as TGCGCCAGCAGCCAAGAAGCCGGGTACTCACCCCTCCACTTT. This chain uses TRBV4-3 with TRBJ1-6; D gene ambiguous. Trimming stripped 0 bases from V and 10 bases from J, with 10 bases between. The CDR3 totals 14 residues. Germline V CDR1 and CDR2: LGHNA, YSLEER.

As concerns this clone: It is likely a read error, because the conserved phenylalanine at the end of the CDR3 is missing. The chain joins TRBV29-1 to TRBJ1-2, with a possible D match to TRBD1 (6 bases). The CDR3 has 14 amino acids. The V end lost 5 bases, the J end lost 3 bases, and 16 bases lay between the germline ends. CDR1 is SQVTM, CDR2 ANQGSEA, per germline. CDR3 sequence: CSVKGGGEDYGYTL. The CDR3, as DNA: TGCAGCGTTAAGGGGGGGGGCGAAGACTATGGCTACACCCTC.